The source of this TCR beta chain is a study of technical replicates of blood from a handful of donors. The data were produced by immunoSEQ multiplex PCR, yet TCRdb's version contains in-frame clones alone and is incomplete. The sample has about 61,000 clones; around 97% are singletons. Trimming cost V 3 bases and J 3 bases, with 13 bases left between them. The V gene's germline CDR1 is SGHRS and CDR2 YFSETQ. The CDR3 spans 14 residues. This clone was observed a single time. This receptor was taken from a human donor in good health. Input material: T cells isolated from PBMCs. The chain couples TRBV5-1 to TRBJ2-7; a weak D match, TRBD1 (5 bases). The CDR3 bases are TGCGCCAGCAGCTGGGGCAGACCCGACTACGAGCAGTACTTC. It specifies CASSWGRPDYEQYF.